These T cell receptor beta chains were read from a single sample in a study of T cell responses to AZD1222 COVID-19 vaccine. TCRdb keeps only in-frame clones here, not all; method: immunoSEQ multiplex PCR. This table has about 140,000 clones, around nine tenths appearing once. Sequencing was performed on peripheral blood, taken on day 0 of AZD1222 vaccination. These receptors all come from an adult in good health. Each CDR3 is given with its conserved first and last residue. D genes are given only for firm matches. Part of the rows lack a size; the others show once, few, many or a class for expanded clones.

size: few; V: TRBV20-1; J: TRBJ1-1; D: -; DNA: TGCAGTGCTAGTCGACAGCGCCTGAACACTGAAGCTTTCTTT; CDR3: CSASRQRLNTEAFF
size: -; V: TRBV7-9; J: TRBJ2-1; D: TRBD2; DNA: TGTGCCAGCAGCCAAATCTCGACTAGCGTCAATGAGCAGTTCTTC; CDR3: CASSQISTSVNEQFF
size: -; V: TRBV11-2; J: TRBJ1-3; D: TRBD1; DNA: TGTGCCAGCAGCTTATATGCAGGGGGGAGCTCTGGAAACACCATATATTTT; CDR3: CASSLYAGGSSGNTIYF
size: -; V: TRBV5-1; J: TRBJ1-2; D: TRBD1; DNA: TGCGCCAGCAGCTTGGAGGGGGCGAACTATGGCTACACCTTC; CDR3: CASSLEGANYGYTF
size: -; V: TRBV6-6; J: TRBJ2-1; D: TRBD2; DNA: TGTGCCAGCAGCAAGACTAGCGGGTTGTACAATGAGCAGTTCTTC; CDR3: CASSKTSGLYNEQFF
size: -; V: TRBV19; J: TRBJ1-3; D: -; DNA: TGTGCCAGTAGCTCTGGACTCTCTGGAAACACCATATATTTT; CDR3: CASSSGLSGNTIYF
size: -; V: TRBV7-9; J: TRBJ1-5; D: -; DNA: TGTGCCAGCAGCTTAGACTTGGAGCCGGGCAGGAATCAGCCCCAGCATTTT; CDR3: CASSLDLEPGRNQPQHF
size: -; V: TRBV5-1; J: TRBJ2-6; D: -; DNA: TGCGCCAGCAGCTGGAAGGGTTCTGGGGCCAACGTCCTGACTTTC; CDR3: CASSWKGSGANVLTF
size: -; V: TRBV19; J: TRBJ1-2; D: -; DNA: TGTGCCAGCCGTATTGGACTAGAGAATGGCTACACCTTC; CDR3: CASRIGLENGYTF
size: -; V: TRBV24-1; J: TRBJ2-7; D: -; DNA: TGTGCCACCAGTGACCCTCAGAACCCCTACGAGCAGTACTTC; CDR3: CATSDPQNPYEQYF
size: -; V: TRBV7-8; J: TRBJ2-7; D: TRBD1; DNA: TGTGCCAGCACCCTTCCTATCGGACAGGGCATGTACGAGCAGTACTTC; CDR3: CASTLPIGQGMYEQYF
size: -; V: TRBV10-2; J: TRBJ1-1; D: -; DNA: TGCGCCTGCATGCCTGGGAGTGAAGCTTTCTTT; CDR3: CACMPGSEAFF
size: -; V: TRBV28; J: TRBJ2-3; D: -; DNA: TGTGCCAGCACCCTCGCAGATACGCAGTATTTT; CDR3: CASTLADTQYF
size: once; V: TRBV5-6; J: TRBJ1-5; D: -; DNA: TGTGCCAGCAGCTTGGTGACCGAGCGGCCCCAGCATTTT; CDR3: CASSLVTERPQHF
size: -; V: TRBV20-1; J: TRBJ2-7; D: TRBD1; DNA: TGCAGTGCTAGTAAGGGACAGGGGGCCTCCTACGAGCAGTACTTC; CDR3: CSASKGQGASYEQYF
size: -; V: TRBV6-2/TRBV6-3; J: TRBJ2-7; D: TRBD1; DNA: TGTGCCAGCAGTCAACTGGGGCAGGGGGCTACCTTTATCTACGAGCAGTACTTC; CDR3: CASSQLGQGATFIYEQYF